The clone carrying this T cell receptor (beta chain) was counted only a few times. Its cognate antigen is unknown. This specimen belongs to a study of cytomegalovirus exposure and HLA in healthy donors. The CDR3 contains 16 residues. The germline V and J ends were trimmed by 6 bases and 5 bases, with 22 bases remaining between them. CDR1 is MDHEN, CDR2 SYDVKM, per germline. Study-wide results and limits: Later analysis placed DRB1 highest and HLA-C lowest in TCR association rates, which differed by HLA locus.

This PCR relied on a set of 60 Vbeta primers and 13 Jbeta primers. Assay used: immunoSEQ multiplex PCR; TCRdb lists only in-frame clones, some missing. The data show 150,000 to 200,000 clones, about four fifths seen once. The V and J genes are TRBV28 and TRBJ1-1, with D maybe TRBD1 (6 bases). The origin of this receptor is a woman aged 45 to 65 in good health and CMV-seronegative. Sequences were obtained from PBMCs. CDR3 DNA sequence: TGTGCCAGCAGACAAGGGGGAGGGGGGGGTAGGACTGAAGCTTTCTTT. The encoded protein is CASRQGGGGGRTEAFF.